A selection of T cell receptor beta chains follows, all from one sample in a study of PD-L1 blockade in urothelial cancer. The table came from immunoSEQ multiplex PCR; TCRdb's copy has only in-frame clones and leaves some out. The sample yields roughly 84,000 clones, more than 75% seen once. The sample consisted of PBMCs, taken around atezolizumab (anti-PD-L1) treatment. All receptors derive from a man aged 65 to 79 with urothelial cancer. CDR3s include the opening cysteine and the closing phenylalanine or tryptophan. D genes are given only for firm matches. Only part of the rows carry a size: once, few, many, or a class if the clone is expanded.

J: TRBJ2-3; size: -; D: TRBD2; V: TRBV5-8; CDR3: CASSLLAGGLGTDTQYF; DNA: TGTGCCAGCAGCTTACTAGCGGGAGGATTAGGGACAGATACGCAGTATTTT
J: TRBJ2-2; size: few; D: -; V: TRBV13; CDR3: CASSPYTGELFF; DNA: TGTGCCAGCAGCCCGTACACCGGGGAGCTGTTTTTT
J: TRBJ2-2; size: -; D: -; V: TRBV5-1; CDR3: CASSLTGGTGELFF; DNA: TGCGCCAGCAGCTTGACAGGTGGAACCGGGGAGCTGTTTTTT
J: TRBJ2-2; size: many; D: TRBD2; V: TRBV9; CDR3: CASSARTGGSNTGELFF; DNA: TGTGCCAGCAGCGCCCGGACTGGCGGGAGCAACACCGGGGAGCTGTTTTTT
J: TRBJ2-7; size: -; D: -; V: TRBV14; CDR3: CASSPTRFEQYF; DNA: TGTGCCAGCAGCCCGACCAGGTTCGAGCAGTACTTC
J: TRBJ2-1; size: -; D: TRBD2; V: TRBV10-3; CDR3: CATRGSGSTETYNEQFF; DNA: TGTGCCACCAGGGGTAGCGGGAGCACGGAAACCTACAATGAGCAGTTCTTC
J: TRBJ2-1; size: -; D: TRBD2; V: TRBV5-4; CDR3: CASSLGGSTYNEQFF; DNA: TGTGCCAGCAGCTTAGGCGGGAGCACATACAATGAGCAGTTCTTC
J: TRBJ1-3; size: -; D: -; V: TRBV29-1; CDR3: CSVHAGGPQSGNTIYF; DNA: TGCAGCGTTCATGCCGGGGGGCCTCAGTCTGGAAACACCATATATTTT
J: TRBJ2-5; size: few; D: TRBD1; V: TRBV6-5; CDR3: CASSPGQVTRETQYF; DNA: TGTGCCAGCAGTCCGGGACAGGTAACCCGAGAGACCCAGTACTTC
J: TRBJ2-5; size: -; D: -; V: TRBV7-9; CDR3: CASSLEGSAVEETQYF; DNA: TGTGCCAGCAGCTTAGAGGGGTCCGCCGTGGAAGAGACCCAGTACTTC
J: TRBJ2-7; size: -; D: -; V: TRBV6-5; CDR3: CASSYGGRTSYEQYF; DNA: TGTGCCAGCAGTTACGGGGGCAGAACTAGCTACGAGCAGTACTTC